The next 24 T cell receptor beta chains were all read from a single sample in a study of blood T cell repertoires in COVID-19 (dated by TCRdb to the early 2020s). Library construction relied on the immunoSEQ multiplex PCR assay. This immuneACCESS table, as held by TCRdb, lists in-frame sequences with V and J called but not all clones. Of the missing ones, under half trace to an unresolved V gene in checked studies; the others have no known cause. The table for this sample lists just over 250,000 clones; 88% of them were counted only once. The biggest ten clones account for approximately 4% of the sample. Sequencing was performed on peripheral blood. Every receptor here comes from a man aged 60 to 69 who had recovered from COVID-19.

This chain links TRBV2 with TRBJ2-3; D perhaps matches TRBD1 (8 bases). Deletions cut 6 bases from V and 2 bases from J, with 18 bases between. The CDR3 consists of 16 residues. Germline CDR1 is SNHLY and CDR2 is FYNNEI. CDR3 protein: CASRFDRGGPTDTQYF. The CDR3 DNA reads as TGTGCCAGCAGGTTTGACAGGGGAGGGCCCACAGATACGCAGTATTTT.

The chain joins TRBV19 to TRBJ2-7; no definite D call. The CDR3 runs to 12 residues. V shed 3 bases and J shed 6 bases, with 9 bases lying between them. Germline V gene lookup returns CDR1 LNHDA and CDR2 SQIVND (reference sequence). CDR3 sequence (DNA): TGTGCCAGTAGTATGCGATGGAGCGAGCAGTACTTC. Amino acids: CASSMRWSEQYF.

This clone was picked up one time. One end of the junction fails to match germline, which may point to a read error. The V and J genes are TRBV19 and TRBJ1-2; 9 bases match TRBD1. The CDR3 has 15 residues. Germline CDR1 is LNHDA and CDR2 is SQIVND (reference sequence). CDR3 sequence reads: CASSIAGTGPELASF. CDR3 bases: TGTGCCAGTAGTATAGCGGGGACAGGGCCGGAATTAGCTTCCTTC.

The V and J genes are TRBV7-3 and TRBJ2-1, with D possibly being TRBD1 (6 bases). With 1 base removed from V and 2 bases from J, the gap between germline ends came to 15 bases. The CDR3 extends over 17 amino acids. Germline V CDR1 and CDR2: SGHTA, FQGTGA. The DNA for the CDR3 is TGTGCCAGCAGCTTAAACCCAACAGGGTTGCCCTACAATGAGCAGTTCTTC. Its translation is CASSLNPTGLPYNEQFF.

V gene TRBV29-1 combines with J gene TRBJ1-2; D perhaps matches TRBD1 (6 bases). Trimming removed 1 base at V and 5 bases at J, with 14 bases between. Germline CDR1 and CDR2: SQVTM and ANQGSEA. This CDR3 contains 14 residues. CDR3 DNA sequence: TGCAGCGTTGAAGGAATTGGACAGTATTATGGCTACACCTTC. Translating gives CSVEGIGQYYGYTF.

This clone was seen once. CDR3 DNA sequence: TGCGCCAGCAGCCAAGTAGAGGGGGCGCGTACACGACTGTTTTTT. Translating gives CASSQVEGARTRLFF. The chain couples TRBV4-1 to TRBJ1-4, with 7 bases aligning to TRBD1. CDR1 is MGHRA and CDR2 is YSYEKL in the germline V gene. Losses at the gene ends were 1 base for V and 13 bases for J; bases not matched to a gene: 12. The CDR3 has 15 amino acids.

The chain recombines TRBV6-6 with TRBJ2-7; 12 positions agree with TRBD2. The CDR3 is made up of 14 amino acids. The V gene's germline CDR1 is MNHNY and CDR2 SVGAGI (reference sequence). The J segment lost 2 bases and the V segment lost 6 bases, leaving 2 bases of the junction unmatched. Here the CDR3 reads CASRRTSGTYEQYF. CDR3 coding DNA: TGTGCCAGCAGAAGGACTAGCGGGACCTACGAGCAGTACTTC.

This clone occurred once. J is TRBJ1-2 and V is TRBV9, with D possibly TRBD1 on 6 matching bases. The length of the CDR3 is 15 residues. Germline CDR1 reads SGDLS; CDR2 reads YYNGEE. Between the trimmed V and J ends, which lost 0 bases and 2 bases, there was a span of 11 bases. Here the CDR3 reads CASSVGTALNYGYTF. CDR3 nucleotide sequence: TGTGCCAGCAGCGTAGGGACAGCTCTCAACTATGGCTACACCTTC.

The genes are TRBV7-6 and TRBJ1-2; TRBD1 aligns across 10 bases. Germline V gene lookup returns CDR1 SGHVS and CDR2 FNYEAQ. This CDR3 is built from 16 residues. Germline trimming cut 5 bases from V and 2 bases from J; bases unmatched to any gene: 8. The CDR3 DNA follows: TGTGCCAGCAGCCCAGTGGACAGGGGGGGGAACTATGGCTACACCTTC. Its translation: CASSPVDRGGNYGYTF.

V and J are TRBV6-2 or TRBV6-3 and TRBJ2-3; TRBD2 matches 9 bases. Germline V gene data show CDR1 as MNHEY and CDR2 as SVGEGT. J gave up 4 bases and V 1 base, and 6 bases lay outside the gene matches. The CDR3 length is 16 residues. The CDR3 sequence is CASSYLGLAQSDTQYF. DNA for the CDR3: TGTGCCAGCAGTTACTTGGGACTAGCTCAATCAGATACGCAGTATTTT.

This chain connects TRBV11-3 to TRBJ1-2; D might be TRBD1 (6 bases). There are 13 residues in the CDR3. The germline V and J ends were trimmed by 4 bases and 6 bases, with 12 bases remaining between them. CDR1 SGHNT and CDR2 YENEEA come from the germline V gene. CDR3 bases: TGTGCCAGCAGCTCTGTGGGGGGGCATGGCTACACCTTC. Its protein is CASSSVGGHGYTF.

The rearrangement links TRBV14 to TRBJ1-3; 9 positions agree with TRBD1. CDR3 length equals 16 residues. J was trimmed by 1 base and V by 3 bases; bases with no gene match: 4. Germline values: CDR1 SGHDN, CDR2 FVKESK. Here the CDR3 reads CASSQTGGRSGNTIYF. The CDR3 coding sequence is TGTGCCAGCAGCCAGACAGGGGGTCGGTCTGGAAACACCATATATTTT.

The chain uses TRBV5-1 and TRBJ1-1; TRBD1 might be the D (5 bases). V lost 0 bases, J lost 0 bases, and 15 bases lay in between. Per the germline V gene, CDR1 is SGHRS and CDR2 is YFSETQ. This CDR3 is 17 amino acids long. CDR3 sequence: CASSLDSTDPLNTEAFF. In DNA, the CDR3 is TGCGCCAGCAGCTTGGATTCGACAGACCCTTTGAACACTGAAGCTTTCTTT.

The chain joins TRBV28 to TRBJ1-4, with D perhaps TRBD1 (5 bases). The germline CDR1 and CDR2 sequences are MDHEN and SYDVKM. There are 15 residues in the CDR3. Trimming took off 5 bases at V and 8 bases at J, with 18 bases between the two ends. In nucleotides, the CDR3 is TGTGCCAGCAGTCAGTCAGGGCGGTCTGGAGAAAAACTGTTTTTT. Protein product: CASSQSGRSGEKLFF.

V is TRBV6-6 and J is TRBJ2-1; 10 bases match TRBD1. Germline values: CDR1 MNHNY, CDR2 SVGAGI (reference sequence). Germline trimming cut 6 bases from V and 7 bases from J; bases unmatched to any gene: 9. This CDR3 contains 15 residues. DNA of the CDR3: TGTGCCAGCAGAAGTGACAGGGGGCGCGGTAATGAGCAGTTCTTC. It translates to CASRSDRGRGNEQFF.

The chain is built from TRBV5-1 and TRBJ1-2, with TRBD1 matching over 9 bases. CDR1 and CDR2 from the germline V gene are SGHRS and YFSETQ. Unmatched junction bases numbered 5, after V lost 0 bases and J lost 2 bases. This CDR3 is 16 amino acids long. The CDR3 DNA follows: TGCGCCAGCAGCTTGGAAAGACAGGGGGGGAACTATGGCTACACCTTC. Protein sequence: CASSLERQGGNYGYTF. Together with reference TRBV5-1 and TRBJ1-2, the CDR3 gives the full variable domain: KAGVTQTPRYLIKTRGQQVTLSCSPISGHRSVSWYQQTPGQGLQFLFEYFSETQRNKGNFPGRFSGRQFSNSRSEMNVSTLELGDSALYLCASSLERQGGNYGYTFGSGTRLTVV.

The chain couples TRBV7-9 to TRBJ2-5; 7 positions match TRBD2. CDR3 length: 14 amino acids. The germline gives CDR1 SEHNR, CDR2 FQNEAQ (reference sequence). Losses at the gene ends were 3 bases for V and 2 bases for J; bases not matched to a gene: 3. CDR3 protein: CASSFSGPQETQYF. CDR3 in DNA: TGTGCCAGCAGCTTTAGCGGGCCTCAAGAGACCCAGTACTTC.

This rearrangement joins TRBV2 to TRBJ2-1; TRBD2 agrees at 11 bases. Germline V gene lookup returns CDR1 SNHLY and CDR2 FYNNEI. This CDR3 is built from 14 residues. Unmatched junction bases numbered 4, after V lost 5 bases and J lost 7 bases. CDR3 sequence: CASSSIAGGNEQFF. DNA of the CDR3: TGTGCCAGCAGTTCCATAGCGGGGGGGAATGAGCAGTTCTTC.

The V and J genes are TRBV6-6 and TRBJ1-1, with 9 bases aligning to TRBD1. Trimming at V came to 6 bases and at J to 5 bases, leaving 7 bases not matched to a gene. CDR1 MNHNY and CDR2 SVGAGI come from the germline V gene (reference sequence). The CDR3 sequence is 14 residues long. CDR3 bases: TGTGCCAGCAGCAAACAGGGGGCTGGGACTGAAGCTTTCTTT. Protein product: CASSKQGAGTEAFF.

J is TRBJ2-4 and V is TRBV18, with 10 bases fitting TRBD1. CDR1 KGHSH and CDR2 LQKENI come from the germline V gene. There are 15 residues in the CDR3. The junction had 3 bases not matched to a gene; V was cut back by 3 bases and J by 4 bases. CDR3 sequence: CASSPGQGIKNIQYF. In DNA form, the CDR3 reads TGTGCCAGCTCACCGGGACAGGGGATTAAAAACATTCAGTACTTC.

V is TRBV20-1 and J is TRBJ1-2, with 7 nucleotides matching TRBD1. The CDR3 has 13 amino acids. The J segment lost 4 bases and the V segment lost 3 bases, leaving 5 bases of the junction unmatched. The germline gives CDR1 DFQATT, CDR2 SNEGSKA (reference sequence). CDR3 residues: CSASTGVGYGYTF. CDR3 nucleotides: TGCAGTGCTAGTACAGGGGTGGGCTATGGCTACACCTTC.

The V gene is TRBV5-1, the J gene TRBJ1-6; D is possibly TRBD1 (6 bases). With 0 bases removed from V and 7 bases from J, the gap between germline ends came to 8 bases. There are 14 residues in the CDR3. Germline CDR1 SGHRS, CDR2 YFSETQ. The CDR3 region is CASSLDRENSPLHF. The DNA for the CDR3 is TGCGCCAGCAGCTTGGACAGGGAAAATTCACCCCTCCACTTT.

This chain links TRBV5-4 with TRBJ2-2; a weak D match, TRBD1 (5 bases). The CDR3 length is 13 residues. The V end was cut by 1 base, the J end by 6 bases, with 7 bases between. The V gene's germline CDR1 is SGHNT and CDR2 YYREEE (reference sequence). Here the CDR3 DNA reads TGTGCCAGCAGCTTGCAGGGCCCCGGGGAGCTGTTTTTT. Translating gives CASSLQGPGELFF.

The chain combines TRBV13 with TRBJ2-7; D is possibly TRBD2 (5 bases). Germline assignment: CDR1 PRHDT and CDR2 FYEKMQ (reference sequence). Deletions cut 4 bases from V and 5 bases from J, with 15 bases between. The CDR3 consists of 14 residues. The CDR3 DNA sequence: TGTGCCAGCAGCTCGGGGAGACGGATCGACGAGCAGTACTTC. It specifies CASSSGRRIDEQYF.